This is a list of T cell receptor beta chains from one sample in a study of shared clonotypes between healthy human individuals. Produced via immunoSEQ multiplex PCR; TCRdb's table is partial and in-frame only. The sample contains more than 400,000 clones, 90% to 97% of which appear only once. Source material: naive CD4+ T cells sorted from blood. The receptors here all came from a woman in her 30s in good health. Both conserved end residues are part of each CDR3. A D gene is named only where the DNA matches it firmly.

J: TRBJ1-5
D: .
V: TRBV15
DNA: TGTGCCACCAGCAGAGTCGGGTACGGGAGTCAGCCCCAGCATTTT
CDR3: CATSRVGYGSQPQHF

J: TRBJ1-2
D: .
V: TRBV5-6
DNA: TGTGCCAGCAGCTTGGGCGTGCCAGCTAGTGGCTACACCTTC
CDR3: CASSLGVPASGYTF

J: TRBJ2-5
D: .
V: TRBV7-9
DNA: TGTGCCAGCAGCGGGCTGAACCAAGAGACCCAGTACTTC
CDR3: CASSGLNQETQYF

J: TRBJ2-3
D: .
V: TRBV25-1
DNA: TGTGCCAGCAGGGGGGTTCCAGATACGCAGTATTTT
CDR3: CASRGVPDTQYF

J: TRBJ1-5
D: TRBD1
V: TRBV7-9
DNA: TGTGCCAGCAGCGCTACAGGGGGAAGCAATCAGCCCCAGCATTTT
CDR3: CASSATGGSNQPQHF

J: TRBJ1-3
D: .
V: TRBV6-6
DNA: TGTGCCAGCAGTACCACAGGCTCCTCTGGAAACACCATATATTTT
CDR3: CASSTTGSSGNTIYF

J: TRBJ1-2
D: .
V: TRBV10-2
DNA: TGCGCCAGCAGTGAGGTTTTAAACTATGGCTACACCTTC
CDR3: CASSEVLNYGYTF

J: TRBJ2-1
D: TRBD1
V: TRBV30
DNA: TGTGCCTGGAGTGTACAGGGGACACTCCAAGCGGAGCAGTTCTTC
CDR3: CAWSVQGTLQAEQFF

J: TRBJ2-2
D: TRBD2
V: TRBV7-9
DNA: TGTGCCAGCAGTTCCAAAACTCCGGGACTAACTAACACCGGGGAGCTGTTTTTT
CDR3: CASSSKTPGLTNTGELFF

J: TRBJ1-1
D: .
V: TRBV2
DNA: TGTGCCAGCAACCAGAAGAGGGGATCATATACTGAAGCTTTCTTT
CDR3: CASNQKRGSYTEAFF

J: TRBJ1-5
D: .
V: TRBV28
DNA: TGTGCCACCGACAGATTTAGCAATCAGCCCCAGCATTTT
CDR3: CATDRFSNQPQHF

J: TRBJ2-1
D: .
V: TRBV10-1
DNA: TGCGCCAGCAGTGACGGTCATGGGGGGCAGTTCTTC
CDR3: CASSDGHGGQFF

J: TRBJ1-3
D: TRBD1
V: TRBV18
DNA: TGTGCCAGCTCACCATCTCTCCCAGGGGGCTCTGGAAACACCATATATTTT
CDR3: CASSPSLPGGSGNTIYF

J: TRBJ1-1
D: .
V: TRBV7-8
DNA: TGTGCCAGCAGCCCTCCTGGGAGGGCGACTGAAGCTTTCTTT
CDR3: CASSPPGRATEAFF

J: TRBJ2-7
D: .
V: TRBV6-6
DNA: TGTGCCAGCAGTTTGACAGAGTACTCCTACGAGCAGTACTTC
CDR3: CASSLTEYSYEQYF

J: TRBJ2-2
D: TRBD1
V: TRBV7-7
DNA: TGTGCCAGCAGCTCGGGACAGGGCTTCTCCCCCGGGGAGCTGTTTTTT
CDR3: CASSSGQGFSPGELFF

J: TRBJ2-2
D: .
V: TRBV7-9
DNA: TGTGCCAGCAGCCCGGTTGTGGGAGGCACCGGGGAGCTGTTTTTT
CDR3: CASSPVVGGTGELFF